This T cell receptor (beta chain) was documented in a study of blood T cell repertoires in COVID-19. Background on the study: Samples of COVID-19 (acute and convalescent) were obtained from the United States, Italy and Spain. The cDNA or gDNA used as material had been derived from T cells, B-cell-depleted T cells, or PBMCs.

Per the original data handling: Counts of nucleated cells, estimated from reference gene primer amplification, were obtained. Libraries were prepared by immunoSEQ multiplex PCR; TCRdb keeps only in-frame clonotypes and omits some of them. Clone size and V and J calls were adopted from that table, with D and trimming inferred from the DNA. Of some 200,000 clones detected, around 82% appear once; the ten largest clones hold about 2.3%. Trimming took 4 bases from V and 0 from J; bases not matched to a gene: 9. The length of the CDR3 is 18 residues. Germline loops: CDR1 SGHRS, CDR2 YFSETQ. V is TRBV5-1 and J is TRBJ2-1, with 11 bases identical to TRBD2. The sequenced sample consisted of peripheral blood. This receptor was taken from a woman aged 60-75 years with acute or convalescent COVID-19. The CDR3 nucleotides are TGCGCCAGCAGCCTTTCTAGCGGGGGGCTTAGCTCCTACAATGAGCAGTTCTTC. It encodes CASSLSSGGLSSYNEQFF.